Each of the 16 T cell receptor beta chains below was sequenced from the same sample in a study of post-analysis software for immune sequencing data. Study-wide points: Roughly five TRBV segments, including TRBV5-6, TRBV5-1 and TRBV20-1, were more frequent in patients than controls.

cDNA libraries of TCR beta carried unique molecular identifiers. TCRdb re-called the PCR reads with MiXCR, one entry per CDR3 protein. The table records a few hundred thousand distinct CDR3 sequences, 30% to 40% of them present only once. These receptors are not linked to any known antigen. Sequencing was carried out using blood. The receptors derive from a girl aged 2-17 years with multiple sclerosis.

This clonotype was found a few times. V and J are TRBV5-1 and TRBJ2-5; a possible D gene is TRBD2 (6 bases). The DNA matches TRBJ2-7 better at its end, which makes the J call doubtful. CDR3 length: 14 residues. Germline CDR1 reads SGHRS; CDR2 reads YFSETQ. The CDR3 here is CASSLKQASAEQYF. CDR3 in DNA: TGCGCCAGCAGCTTGAAACAGGCTAGCGCCGAGCAGTACTTC.

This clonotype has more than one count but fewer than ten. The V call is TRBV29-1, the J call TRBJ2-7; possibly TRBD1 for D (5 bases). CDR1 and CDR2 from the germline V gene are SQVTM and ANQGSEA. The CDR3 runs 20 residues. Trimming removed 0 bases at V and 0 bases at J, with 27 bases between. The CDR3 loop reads CSVEDRVGPPIPYSSYEQYF. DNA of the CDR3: TGCAGCGTTGAAGATCGAGTGGGGCCACCGATACCGTATTCCTCCTACGAGCAGTACTTC.

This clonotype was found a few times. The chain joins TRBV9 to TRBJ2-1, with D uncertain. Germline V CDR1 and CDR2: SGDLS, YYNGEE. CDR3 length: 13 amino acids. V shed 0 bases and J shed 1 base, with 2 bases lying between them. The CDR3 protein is CASSVASYNEQFF. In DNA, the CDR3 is TGTGCCAGCAGCGTAGCTTCCTACAATGAGCAGTTCTTC.

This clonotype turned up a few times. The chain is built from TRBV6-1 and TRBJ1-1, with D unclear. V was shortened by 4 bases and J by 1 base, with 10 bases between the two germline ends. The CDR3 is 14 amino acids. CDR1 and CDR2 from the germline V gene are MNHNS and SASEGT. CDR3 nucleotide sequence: TGTGCCAGCAGTGTGGCAGGTGCGAACACTGAAGCTTTCTTT. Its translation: CASSVAGANTEAFF.

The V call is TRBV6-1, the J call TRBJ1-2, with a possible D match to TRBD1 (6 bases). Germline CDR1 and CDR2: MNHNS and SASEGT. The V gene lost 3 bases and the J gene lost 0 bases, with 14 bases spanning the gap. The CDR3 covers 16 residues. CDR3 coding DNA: TGTGCCAGCAGTGAGCTACAGGGATCCTCTAACTATGGCTACACCTTC. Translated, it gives CASSELQGSSNYGYTF.

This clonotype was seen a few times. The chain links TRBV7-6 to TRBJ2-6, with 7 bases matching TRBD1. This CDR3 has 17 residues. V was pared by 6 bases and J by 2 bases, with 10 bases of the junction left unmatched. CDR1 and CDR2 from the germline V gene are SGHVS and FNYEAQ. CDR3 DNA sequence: TGTGCCAGCAGTCCCGGGGACAGAGGGCCTGGGGCCAACGTCCTGACTTTC. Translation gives CASSPGDRGPGANVLTF.

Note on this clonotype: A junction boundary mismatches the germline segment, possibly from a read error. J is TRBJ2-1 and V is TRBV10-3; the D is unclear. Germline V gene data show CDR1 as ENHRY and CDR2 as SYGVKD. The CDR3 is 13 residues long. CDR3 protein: CAISESAYNERFF. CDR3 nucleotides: TGTGCCATCAGTGAGTCGGCCTACAATGAGCGGTTCTTC.

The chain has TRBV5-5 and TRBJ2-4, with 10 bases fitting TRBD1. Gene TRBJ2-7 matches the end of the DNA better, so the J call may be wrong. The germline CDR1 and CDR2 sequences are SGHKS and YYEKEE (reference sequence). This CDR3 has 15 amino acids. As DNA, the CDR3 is TGTGCCAGCAGCCCTCAAGGGACAGGGGACTACGAGCAGTACTTC. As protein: CASSPQGTGDYEQYF.

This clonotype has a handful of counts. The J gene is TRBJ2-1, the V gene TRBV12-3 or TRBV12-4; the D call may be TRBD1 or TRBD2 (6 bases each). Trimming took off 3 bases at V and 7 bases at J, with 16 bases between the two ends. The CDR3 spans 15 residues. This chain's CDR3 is CASSFMGGGENEQFF. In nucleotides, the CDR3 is TGTGCCAGCAGTTTTATGGGGGGCGGGGAGAATGAGCAGTTCTTC.

In DNA, the CDR3 is TGTGCCAGCAGTCCCTTCGGACGTGAGGGCTATGGCTACACCTTC. Translated: CASSPFGREGYGYTF. This chain links TRBV6-5 with TRBJ1-2; D gene ambiguous. Germline V lookup: CDR1 MNHEY, CDR2 SVGAGI. V lost 5 bases, J lost 4 bases, and 17 bases lay in between. The length of the CDR3 is 15 residues.

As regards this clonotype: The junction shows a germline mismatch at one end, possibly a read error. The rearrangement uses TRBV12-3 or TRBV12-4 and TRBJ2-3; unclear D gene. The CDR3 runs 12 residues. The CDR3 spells CASRVRADAQYF. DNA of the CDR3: TGTGCCAGCAGAGTGAGAGCAGATGCGCAGTATTTT.

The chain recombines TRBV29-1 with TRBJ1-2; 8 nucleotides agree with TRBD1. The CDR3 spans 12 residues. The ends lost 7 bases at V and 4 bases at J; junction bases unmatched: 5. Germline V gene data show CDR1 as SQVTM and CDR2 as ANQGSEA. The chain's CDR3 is CSAGQGFYGYTF. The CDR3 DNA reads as TGCAGCGCAGGACAGGGTTTCTATGGCTACACCTTC.

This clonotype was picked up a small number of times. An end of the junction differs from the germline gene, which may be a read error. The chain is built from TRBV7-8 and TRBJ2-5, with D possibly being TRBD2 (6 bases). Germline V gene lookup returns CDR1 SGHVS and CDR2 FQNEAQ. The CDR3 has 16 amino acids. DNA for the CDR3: TGTGCCAGCAGCTTAGCGCGGGGCGCCACCCAAGAGGCCCAGTACTTC. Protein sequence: CASSLARGATQEAQYF.

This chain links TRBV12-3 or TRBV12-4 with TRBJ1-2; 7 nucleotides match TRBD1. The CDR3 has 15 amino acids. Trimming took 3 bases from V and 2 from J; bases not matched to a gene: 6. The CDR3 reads CASSLGSTGNYGYTF. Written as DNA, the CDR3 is TGTGCCAGCAGTTTGGGATCGACAGGGAACTATGGCTACACCTTC.

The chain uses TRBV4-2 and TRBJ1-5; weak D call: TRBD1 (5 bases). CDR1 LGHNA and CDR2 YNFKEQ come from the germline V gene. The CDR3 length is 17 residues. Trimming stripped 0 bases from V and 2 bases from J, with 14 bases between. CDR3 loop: CASSQDPGREGNQPQHF. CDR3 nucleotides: TGTGCCAGCAGCCAAGATCCCGGCAGGGAAGGCAATCAGCCCCAGCATTTT.

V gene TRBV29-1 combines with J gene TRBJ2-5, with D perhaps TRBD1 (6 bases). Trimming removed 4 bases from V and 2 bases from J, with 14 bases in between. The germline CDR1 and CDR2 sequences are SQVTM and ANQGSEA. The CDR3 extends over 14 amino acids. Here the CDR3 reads CSVVPGVRQETQYF. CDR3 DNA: TGCAGCGTTGTACCAGGGGTGAGGCAAGAGACCCAGTACTTC.